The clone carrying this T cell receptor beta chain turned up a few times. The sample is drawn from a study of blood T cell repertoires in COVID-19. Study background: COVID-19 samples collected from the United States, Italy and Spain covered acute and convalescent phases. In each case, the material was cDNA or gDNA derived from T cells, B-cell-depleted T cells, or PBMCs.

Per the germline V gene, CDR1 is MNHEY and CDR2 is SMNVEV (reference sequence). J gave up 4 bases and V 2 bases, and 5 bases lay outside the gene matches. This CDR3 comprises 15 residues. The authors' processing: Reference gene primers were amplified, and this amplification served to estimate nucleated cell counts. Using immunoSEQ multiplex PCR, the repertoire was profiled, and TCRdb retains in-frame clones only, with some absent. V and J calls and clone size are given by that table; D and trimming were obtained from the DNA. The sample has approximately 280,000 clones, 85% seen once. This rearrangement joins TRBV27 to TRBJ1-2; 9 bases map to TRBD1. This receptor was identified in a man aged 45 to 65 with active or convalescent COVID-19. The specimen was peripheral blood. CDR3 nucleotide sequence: TGTGCCAGCAGTTTACTCGGACAGGGGAGCTATGGCTACACCTTC. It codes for CASSLLGQGSYGYTF.